Listed below are T cell receptor beta chains from one sample, sequenced in a study of blood T cell repertoires in COVID-19. Generated by immunoSEQ multiplex PCR, the TCRdb table keeps only in-frame clones and is missing some. The sample has nearly 95,000 clones, around 86% seen once. The source material was peripheral blood. These receptors all come from a woman older than 75 with acute or convalescent COVID-19. The CDR3 runs from the conserved cysteine through the conserved F or W.

j_call: TRBJ1-5; v_call: TRBV7-2; cdr3_aa: CASRSGTNSNQPQHF
j_call: TRBJ2-3; v_call: TRBV18; cdr3_aa: CASSPLLAGSTDTQYF
j_call: TRBJ2-7; v_call: TRBV19; cdr3_aa: CASSPRGNRYEQYF
j_call: TRBJ1-4; v_call: TRBV19; cdr3_aa: CASRGTGSATNEKLFF
j_call: TRBJ1-1; v_call: TRBV4-2; cdr3_aa: CASSQPQTGKGYEAFF
j_call: TRBJ2-2; v_call: TRBV19; cdr3_aa: CASSILLAVGELFF
j_call: TRBJ2-1; v_call: TRBV9; cdr3_aa: CASSTLPGVSSYNEQFF
j_call: TRBJ2-7; v_call: TRBV6-5; cdr3_aa: CASSPGQNSYEQYF
j_call: TRBJ1-1; v_call: TRBV19; cdr3_aa: CASSIAGTVNTEAFF
j_call: TRBJ1-5; v_call: TRBV15; cdr3_aa: CATTRREGNQPQHF
j_call: TRBJ2-5; v_call: TRBV9; cdr3_aa: CASSRGQGVQETQYF
j_call: TRBJ2-7; v_call: TRBV28; cdr3_aa: CASSEAGFSSYEQYF
j_call: TRBJ1-2; v_call: TRBV4-2; cdr3_aa: CASSQDWEGGYGYTF
j_call: TRBJ1-1; v_call: TRBV5-4; cdr3_aa: CASSLLGGKNTEAFF
j_call: TRBJ1-1; v_call: TRBV7-8; cdr3_aa: CASSPRAQNTEAFF
j_call: TRBJ1-2; v_call: TRBV6-5; cdr3_aa: CASTGDRAYSYGYTF
j_call: TRBJ1-2; v_call: TRBV7-2; cdr3_aa: CASSRTGTADYGYTF
j_call: TRBJ2-7; v_call: TRBV11-2; cdr3_aa: CASSLIAGPTYEQYF
j_call: TRBJ1-3; v_call: TRBV30; cdr3_aa: CAWYLQGSSGNTIYF
j_call: TRBJ2-2; v_call: TRBV2; cdr3_aa: CASRADNTGELFF
j_call: TRBJ1-1; v_call: TRBV5-1; cdr3_aa: CASSFDRVGDEAFF
j_call: TRBJ2-2; v_call: TRBV24-1; cdr3_aa: CATSQGRELFF
j_call: TRBJ2-2; v_call: TRBV5-1; cdr3_aa: CASSPPGRANTGELFF
j_call: TRBJ2-2; v_call: TRBV19; cdr3_aa: CASSVLQGTGELFF
j_call: TRBJ2-7; v_call: TRBV27; cdr3_aa: CASRPRGLLEYEQYF
j_call: TRBJ1-2; v_call: TRBV7-8; cdr3_aa: CASSRDIPNVGYTF
j_call: TRBJ2-5; v_call: TRBV9; cdr3_aa: CASSVVPGSETQYF
j_call: TRBJ1-2; v_call: TRBV7-9; cdr3_aa: CASSHREGSYGYTF
j_call: TRBJ1-2; v_call: TRBV19; cdr3_aa: CASSMRSNYGYTF
j_call: TRBJ2-1; v_call: TRBV30; cdr3_aa: CAWSVGLLGNEQFF
j_call: TRBJ2-2; v_call: TRBV19; cdr3_aa: CASSDGLAGEPNTGELFF
j_call: TRBJ1-1; v_call: TRBV19; cdr3_aa: CASFTTNRGLNTEAFF
j_call: TRBJ2-2; v_call: TRBV6-6; cdr3_aa: CASSPVGQGPNTGELFF
j_call: TRBJ2-7; v_call: TRBV27; cdr3_aa: CASRQPGVYEQYF
j_call: TRBJ1-1; v_call: TRBV6-5; cdr3_aa: CASSHPNRVESFF
j_call: TRBJ2-1; v_call: TRBV5-4; cdr3_aa: CASSPRGNSYNEQFF